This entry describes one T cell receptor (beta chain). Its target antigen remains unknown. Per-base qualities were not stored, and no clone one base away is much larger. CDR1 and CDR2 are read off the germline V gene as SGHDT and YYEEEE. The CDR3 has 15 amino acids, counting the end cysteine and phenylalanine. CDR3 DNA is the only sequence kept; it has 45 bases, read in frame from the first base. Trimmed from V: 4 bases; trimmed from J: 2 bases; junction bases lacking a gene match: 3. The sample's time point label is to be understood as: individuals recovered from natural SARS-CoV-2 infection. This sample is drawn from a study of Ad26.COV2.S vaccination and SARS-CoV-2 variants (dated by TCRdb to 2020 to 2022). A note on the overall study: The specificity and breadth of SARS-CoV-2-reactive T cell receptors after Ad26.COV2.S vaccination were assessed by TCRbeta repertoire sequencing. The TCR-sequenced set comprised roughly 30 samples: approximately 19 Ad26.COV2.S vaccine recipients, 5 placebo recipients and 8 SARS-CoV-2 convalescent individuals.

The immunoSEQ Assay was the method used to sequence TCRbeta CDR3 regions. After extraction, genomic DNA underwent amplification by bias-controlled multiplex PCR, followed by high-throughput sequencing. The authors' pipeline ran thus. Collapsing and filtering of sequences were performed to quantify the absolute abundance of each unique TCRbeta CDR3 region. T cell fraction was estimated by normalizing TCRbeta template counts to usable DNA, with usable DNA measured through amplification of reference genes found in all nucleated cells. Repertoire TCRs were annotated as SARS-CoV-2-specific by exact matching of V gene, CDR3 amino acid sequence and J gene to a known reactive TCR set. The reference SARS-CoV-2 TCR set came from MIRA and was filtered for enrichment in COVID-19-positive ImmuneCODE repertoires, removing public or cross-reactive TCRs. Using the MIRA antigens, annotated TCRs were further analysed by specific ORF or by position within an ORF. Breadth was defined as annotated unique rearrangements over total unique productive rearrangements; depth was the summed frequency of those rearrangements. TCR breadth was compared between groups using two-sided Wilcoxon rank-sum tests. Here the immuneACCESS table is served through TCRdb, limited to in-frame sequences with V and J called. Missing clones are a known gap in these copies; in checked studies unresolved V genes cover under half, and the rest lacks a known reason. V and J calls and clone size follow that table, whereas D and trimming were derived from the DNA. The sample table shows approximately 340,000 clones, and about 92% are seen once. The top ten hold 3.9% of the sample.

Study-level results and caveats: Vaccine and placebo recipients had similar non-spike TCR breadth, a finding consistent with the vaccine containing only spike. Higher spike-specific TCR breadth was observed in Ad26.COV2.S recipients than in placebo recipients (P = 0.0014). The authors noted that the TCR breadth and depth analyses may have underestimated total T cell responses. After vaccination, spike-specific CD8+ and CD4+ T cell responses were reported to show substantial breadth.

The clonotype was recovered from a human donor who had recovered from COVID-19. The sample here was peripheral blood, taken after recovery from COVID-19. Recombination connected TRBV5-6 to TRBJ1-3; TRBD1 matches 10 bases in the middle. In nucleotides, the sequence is TGTGCCAGCAGCACGGGACAGGGGACTGGAAACACCATATATTTT. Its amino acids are CASSTGQGTGNTIYF.